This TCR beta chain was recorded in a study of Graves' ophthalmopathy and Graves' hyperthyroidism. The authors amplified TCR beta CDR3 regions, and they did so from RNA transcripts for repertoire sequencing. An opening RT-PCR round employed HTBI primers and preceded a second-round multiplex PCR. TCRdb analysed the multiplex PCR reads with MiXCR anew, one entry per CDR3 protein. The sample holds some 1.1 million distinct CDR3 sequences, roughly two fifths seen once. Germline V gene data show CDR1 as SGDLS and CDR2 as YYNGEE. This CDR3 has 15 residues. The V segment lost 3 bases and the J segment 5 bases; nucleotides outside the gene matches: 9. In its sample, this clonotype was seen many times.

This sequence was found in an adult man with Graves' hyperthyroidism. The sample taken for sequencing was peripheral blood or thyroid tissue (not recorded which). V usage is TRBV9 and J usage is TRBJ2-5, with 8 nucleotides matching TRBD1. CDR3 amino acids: CASSGWTGQGETQYF. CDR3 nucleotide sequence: TGTGCCAGCAGCGGATGGACAGGGCAAGGGGAGACCCAGTACTTC.